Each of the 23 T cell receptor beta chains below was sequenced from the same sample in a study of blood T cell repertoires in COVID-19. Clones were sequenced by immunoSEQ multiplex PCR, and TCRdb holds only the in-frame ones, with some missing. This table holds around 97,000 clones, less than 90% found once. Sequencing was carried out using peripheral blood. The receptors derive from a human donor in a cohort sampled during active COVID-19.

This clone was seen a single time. The CDR3 coding sequence is TGTGCCAGCAGCCCGGCTCCTCTAGCGCAACTCACGAACACCGGGGAGCTGTTTTTT. As protein: CASSPAPLAQLTNTGELFF. The genes are TRBV5-6 and TRBJ2-2, with D possibly being TRBD2 (6 bases). CDR3 length: 19 residues. V was cut by 4 bases and J by 0 bases, with 22 bases left in between. Germline values: CDR1 SGHDT, CDR2 YYEEEE.

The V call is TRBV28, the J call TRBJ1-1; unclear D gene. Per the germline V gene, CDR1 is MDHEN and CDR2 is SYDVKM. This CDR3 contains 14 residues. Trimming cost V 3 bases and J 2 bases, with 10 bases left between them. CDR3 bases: TGTGCCAGCAGTTTTTCCGGGTCCAACACTGAAGCTTTCTTT. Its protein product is CASSFSGSNTEAFF.

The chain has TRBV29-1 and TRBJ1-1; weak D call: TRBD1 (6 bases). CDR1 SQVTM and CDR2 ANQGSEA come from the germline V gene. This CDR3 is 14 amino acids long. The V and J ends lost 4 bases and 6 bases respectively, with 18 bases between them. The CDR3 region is CSVGAGDLGAEAFF. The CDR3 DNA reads TGCAGCGTTGGTGCAGGGGATCTTGGAGCTGAAGCTTTCTTT.

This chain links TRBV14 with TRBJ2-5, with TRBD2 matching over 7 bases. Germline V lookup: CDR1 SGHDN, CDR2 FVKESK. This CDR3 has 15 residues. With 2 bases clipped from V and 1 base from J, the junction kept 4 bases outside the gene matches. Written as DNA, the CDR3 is TGTGCCAGCAGCCAAAAGCGGGGAGCCCAAGAGACCCAGTACTTC. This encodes CASSQKRGAQETQYF.

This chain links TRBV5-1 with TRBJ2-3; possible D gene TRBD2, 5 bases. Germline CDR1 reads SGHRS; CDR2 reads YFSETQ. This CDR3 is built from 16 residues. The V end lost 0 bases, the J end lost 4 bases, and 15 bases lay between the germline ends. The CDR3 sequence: CASSLALTGRADTQYF. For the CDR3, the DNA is TGCGCCAGCAGCTTGGCCCTGACGGGGAGAGCAGATACGCAGTATTTT.

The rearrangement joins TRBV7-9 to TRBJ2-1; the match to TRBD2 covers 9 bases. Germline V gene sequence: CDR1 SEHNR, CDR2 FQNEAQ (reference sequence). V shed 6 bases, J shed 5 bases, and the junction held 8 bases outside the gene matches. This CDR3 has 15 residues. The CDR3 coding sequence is TGTGCCAGCAGGGCCAGCGGGAGGAAAAACAATGAGCAGTTCTTC. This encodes CASRASGRKNNEQFF. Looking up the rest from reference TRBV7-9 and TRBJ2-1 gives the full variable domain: DTGVSQNPRHKITKRGQNVTFRCDPISEHNRLYWYRQTLGQGPEFLTYFQNEAQLEKSRLLSDRFSAERPKGSFSTLEIQRTEQGDSAMYLCASRASGRKNNEQFFGPGTRLTVL.

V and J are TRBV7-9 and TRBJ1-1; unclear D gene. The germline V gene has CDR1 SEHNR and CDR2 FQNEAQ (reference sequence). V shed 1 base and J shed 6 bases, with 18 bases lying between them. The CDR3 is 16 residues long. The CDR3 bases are TGTGCCAGCAGCTTAGACCTTGTGGAAGGAGGGTCTGAAGCTTTCTTT. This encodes CASSLDLVEGGSEAFF. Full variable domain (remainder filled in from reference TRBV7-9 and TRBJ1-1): DTGVSQNPRHKITKRGQNVTFRCDPISEHNRLYWYRQTLGQGPEFLTYFQNEAQLEKSRLLSDRFSAERPKGSFSTLEIQRTEQGDSAMYLCASSLDLVEGGSEAFFGQGTRLTVV.

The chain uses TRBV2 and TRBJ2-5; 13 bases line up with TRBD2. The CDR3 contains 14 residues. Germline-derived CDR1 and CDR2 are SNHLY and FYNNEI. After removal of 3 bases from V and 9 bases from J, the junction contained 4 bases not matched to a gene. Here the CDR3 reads CASSEILAGGAQYF. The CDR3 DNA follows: TGTGCCAGCAGTGAGATACTAGCGGGAGGGGCCCAGTACTTC.

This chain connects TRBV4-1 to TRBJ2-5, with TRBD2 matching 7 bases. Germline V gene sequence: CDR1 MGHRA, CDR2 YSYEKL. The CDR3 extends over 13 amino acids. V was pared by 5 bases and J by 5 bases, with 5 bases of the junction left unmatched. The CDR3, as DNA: TGCGCCAGCAGCGGAGCGGGATGGGAGACCCAGTACTTC. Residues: CASSGAGWETQYF.

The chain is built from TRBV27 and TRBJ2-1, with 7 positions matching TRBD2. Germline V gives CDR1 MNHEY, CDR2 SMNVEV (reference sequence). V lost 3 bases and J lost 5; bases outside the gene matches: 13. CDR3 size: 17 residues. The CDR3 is CASSFTSLRGVNNEQFF. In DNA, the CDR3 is TGTGCCAGCAGTTTCACCTCCCTACGGGGGGTAAACAATGAGCAGTTCTTC.

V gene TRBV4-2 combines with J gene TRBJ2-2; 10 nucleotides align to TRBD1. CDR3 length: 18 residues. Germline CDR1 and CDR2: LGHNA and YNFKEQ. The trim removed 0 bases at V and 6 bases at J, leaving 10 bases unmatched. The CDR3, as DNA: TGTGCCAGCAGCCAAGATCCGGACAGGGGGTGGTCCGCCGGGGAGCTGTTTTTT. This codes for CASSQDPDRGWSAGELFF.

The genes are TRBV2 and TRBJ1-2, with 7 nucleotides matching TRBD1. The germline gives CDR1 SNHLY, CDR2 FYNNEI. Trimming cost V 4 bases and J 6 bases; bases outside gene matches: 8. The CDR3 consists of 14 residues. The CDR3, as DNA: TGTGCCAGCAGTGTAATCCCAGGGGGACATGGCTACACCTTC. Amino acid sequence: CASSVIPGGHGYTF. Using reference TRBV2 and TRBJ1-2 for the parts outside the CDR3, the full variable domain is EPEVTQTPSHQVTQMGQEVILRCVPISNHLYFYWYRQILGQKVEFLVSFYNNEISEKSEIFDDQFSVERPDGSNFTLKIRSTKLEDSAMYFCASSVIPGGHGYTFGSGTRLTVV.

Here the CDR3 DNA reads TGTGCCAGCAGTGATTATGGGACAGGGGCATCTGATGAGCAGTTCTTC. Amino acid sequence: CASSDYGTGASDEQFF. V is TRBV6-4 and J is TRBJ2-1; 10 nucleotides match TRBD1. This CDR3 region has 16 residues. CDR1 MRHNA and CDR2 SNTAGT come from the germline V gene. The V gene end was trimmed by 3 bases and the J gene end by 8 bases; junction bases not matched to a gene: 10.

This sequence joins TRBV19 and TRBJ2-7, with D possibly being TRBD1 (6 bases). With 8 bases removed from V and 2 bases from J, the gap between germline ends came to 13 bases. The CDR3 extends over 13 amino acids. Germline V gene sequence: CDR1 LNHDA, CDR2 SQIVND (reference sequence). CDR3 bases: TGTGCCAGTCGCGACGACAGGACCTACGAGCAGTACTTC. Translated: CASRDDRTYEQYF.

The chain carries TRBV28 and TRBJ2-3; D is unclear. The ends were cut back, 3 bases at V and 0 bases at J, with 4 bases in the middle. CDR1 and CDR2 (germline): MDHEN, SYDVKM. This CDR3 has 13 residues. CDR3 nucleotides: TGTGCCAGCAGTTTTCTGAGCACAGATACGCAGTATTTT. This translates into CASSFLSTDTQYF.

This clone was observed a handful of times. The CDR3 sequence: CASSISGNTEAFF. In DNA form, the CDR3 reads TGTGCCAGTAGTATCTCAGGGAACACTGAAGCTTTCTTT. This chain connects TRBV19 to TRBJ1-1; D is ambiguous. The CDR3 is 13 amino acids. The V gene lost 3 bases and the J gene lost 1 base, with 6 bases spanning the gap. In germline, CDR1 is LNHDA, CDR2 SQIVND (reference sequence).

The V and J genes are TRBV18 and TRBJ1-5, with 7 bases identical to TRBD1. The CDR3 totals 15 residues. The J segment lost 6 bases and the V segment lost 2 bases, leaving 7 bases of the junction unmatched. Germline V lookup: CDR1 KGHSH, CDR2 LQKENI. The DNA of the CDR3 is TGTGCCAGCTCACCAACAGGGGCGGGCGGTCAGCCCCAGCATTTT. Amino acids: CASSPTGAGGQPQHF.

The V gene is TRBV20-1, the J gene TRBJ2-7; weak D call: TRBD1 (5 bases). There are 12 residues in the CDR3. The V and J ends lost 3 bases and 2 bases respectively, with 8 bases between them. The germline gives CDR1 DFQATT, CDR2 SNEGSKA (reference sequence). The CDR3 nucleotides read TGCAGTGCTAGTCCAGGGACCTACGAGCAGTACTTC. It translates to CSASPGTYEQYF.

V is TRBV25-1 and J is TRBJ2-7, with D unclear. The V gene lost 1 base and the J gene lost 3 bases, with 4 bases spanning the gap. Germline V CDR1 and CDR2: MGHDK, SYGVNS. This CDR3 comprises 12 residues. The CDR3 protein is CASSEFRYEQYF. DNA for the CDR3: TGTGCCAGCAGTGAATTCCGCTACGAGCAGTACTTC.

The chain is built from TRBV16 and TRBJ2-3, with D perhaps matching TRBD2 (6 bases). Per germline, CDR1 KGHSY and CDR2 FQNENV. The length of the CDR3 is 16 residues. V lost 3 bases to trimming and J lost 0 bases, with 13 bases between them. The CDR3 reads CASSHGTFSSTDTQYF. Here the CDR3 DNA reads TGTGCCAGCAGCCATGGGACTTTTAGTAGCACAGATACGCAGTATTTT.

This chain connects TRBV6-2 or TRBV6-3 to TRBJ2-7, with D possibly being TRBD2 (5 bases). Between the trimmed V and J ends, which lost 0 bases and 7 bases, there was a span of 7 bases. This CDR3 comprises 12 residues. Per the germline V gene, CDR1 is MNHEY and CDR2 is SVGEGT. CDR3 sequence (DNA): TGTGCCAGCAGTTACTCTTCGGGGGAGCAGTACTTC. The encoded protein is CASSYSSGEQYF.

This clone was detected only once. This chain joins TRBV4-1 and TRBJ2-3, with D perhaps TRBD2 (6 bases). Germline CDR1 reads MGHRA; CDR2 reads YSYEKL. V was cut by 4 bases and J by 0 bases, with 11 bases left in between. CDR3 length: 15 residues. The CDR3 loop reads CASSPRAGSTDTQYF. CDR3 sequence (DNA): TGCGCCAGCAGCCCTCGGGCGGGGAGCACAGATACGCAGTATTTT.

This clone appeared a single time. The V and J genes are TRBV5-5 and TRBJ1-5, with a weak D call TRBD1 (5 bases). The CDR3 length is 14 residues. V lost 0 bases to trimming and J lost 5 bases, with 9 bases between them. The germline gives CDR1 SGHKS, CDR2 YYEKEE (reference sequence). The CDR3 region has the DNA TGTGCCAGCAGCTTGGTCGGGGGGGATCAGCCCCAGCATTTT. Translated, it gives CASSLVGGDQPQHF.